These 25 T cell receptor beta chains came from one sample sequenced in a study of blood T cell repertoires in COVID-19. TCRdb keeps only in-frame clones here, not all; method: immunoSEQ multiplex PCR. The sample has under 250,000 clones, around 82% seen once. Sequencing was done on a sample of peripheral blood. The receptor set was obtained from a woman between 35 and 50 years old with active or convalescent COVID-19.

The rearrangement uses TRBV27 and TRBJ1-2; D is undetermined. V was cut by 2 bases and J by 6 bases, with 13 bases left in between. Germline-derived CDR1 and CDR2 are MNHEY and SMNVEV (reference sequence). The CDR3 sequence is 14 residues long. CDR3 DNA sequence: TGTGCCAGCAGTTTAATTGGCAGGAACAATGGCTACACCTTC. This codes for CASSLIGRNNGYTF.

This clone has only a few counts. The rearrangement joins TRBV27 to TRBJ1-5; 10 bases are a match to TRBD1. Germline-derived CDR1 and CDR2 are MNHEY and SMNVEV (reference sequence). After removal of 5 bases from V and 0 bases from J, the junction contained 10 bases not matched to a gene. The CDR3 is 18 residues long. The CDR3 loop is CASSLRTGGGYSNQPQHF. The DNA for the CDR3 is TGTGCCAGCAGTCTTCGGACAGGGGGGGGTTATAGCAATCAGCCCCAGCATTTT.

This sequence joins TRBV28 and TRBJ1-4, with D perhaps TRBD1 (5 bases). V gave up 2 bases and J gave up 4 bases, with 11 bases separating them. This CDR3 comprises 15 residues. Germline V gene data show CDR1 as MDHEN and CDR2 as SYDVKM. The CDR3 nucleotides are TGTGCCAGCAGTTTACGGGGGGGAAGTAATGAAAAACTGTTTTTT. It yields the protein CASSLRGGSNEKLFF.

The chain has TRBV29-1 and TRBJ2-1, with 9 bases fitting TRBD2. This CDR3 spans 13 amino acids. In germline, CDR1 is SQVTM, CDR2 ANQGSEA. The ends lost 2 bases at V and 10 bases at J; junction bases unmatched: 6. The CDR3 nucleotides read TGCAGCGTTGAACGCGCGCGGGAGGGGGAGCAGTTCTTC. This translates into CSVERAREGEQFF.

The genes are TRBV27 and TRBJ1-2, with 9 positions matching TRBD1. The germline CDR1 and CDR2 sequences are MNHEY and SMNVEV (reference sequence). V was pared by 8 bases and J by 4 bases, with 8 bases of the junction left unmatched. The CDR3 is made up of 14 amino acids. CDR3 nucleotide sequence: TGTGCCAGCCGGGGACAGGGAACTTTCTATGGCTACACCTTC. Translated, it gives CASRGQGTFYGYTF.

The sample holds a few counts of this clone. V is TRBV6-5 and J is TRBJ2-1; D gene uncertain. V was cut by 8 bases and J by 0 bases, with 8 bases left in between. The germline gives CDR1 MNHEY, CDR2 SVGAGI. The CDR3 loop spans 13 amino acids. The CDR3 DNA is TGTGCCAGCTCCTCTAACTCCTACAATGAGCAGTTCTTC. It specifies CASSSNSYNEQFF.

V usage is TRBV6-5 and J usage is TRBJ1-2; 9 nucleotides agree with TRBD1. This CDR3 region has 14 residues. Germline trimming cut 6 bases from V and 4 bases from J; bases unmatched to any gene: 6. In germline, CDR1 is MNHEY, CDR2 SVGAGI. CDR3 nucleotide sequence: TGTGCCAGCAGCTCCCCGACAGGGGGCTATGGCTACACCTTC. It codes for CASSSPTGGYGYTF.

The rearrangement joins TRBV6-6 to TRBJ1-2; 7 nucleotides line up with TRBD1. Germline CDR1 is MNHNY and CDR2 is SVGAGI (reference sequence). CDR3 length equals 15 residues. V lost 5 bases to trimming and J lost 4 bases; unmatched junction nucleotides: 10. The CDR3 reads CASSVRDRNPYGYTF. CDR3 sequence (DNA): TGTGCCAGCAGTGTCCGGGACAGAAACCCCTATGGCTACACCTTC.

This clone occurred once. The CDR3 nucleotides read TGTGCTAGTGGTTTGGGCCAGGGGGGCTACGAGCAGTACTTC. As protein: CASGLGQGGYEQYF. This chain links TRBV12-5 with TRBJ2-7, with D tentatively TRBD1 (7 bases). Germline V CDR1 and CDR2: LGHNT, FRNRAP. V lost 1 base and J lost 3, with 10 bases in between. The CDR3 is made up of 14 amino acids.

This chain connects TRBV5-1 to TRBJ1-4; D not certain. The CDR3 loop spans 13 amino acids. CDR1 and CDR2 (germline): SGHRS, YFSETQ. V was shortened by 0 bases and J by 8 bases, with 8 bases between the two germline ends. As DNA, the CDR3 is TGCGCCAGCAGCTTGGAGAACGGGGAAAAACTGTTTTTT. Translated, it gives CASSLENGEKLFF.

V gene TRBV25-1 combines with J gene TRBJ2-5; 9 bases match TRBD2. The CDR3 totals 17 residues. Per germline, CDR1 MGHDK and CDR2 SYGVNS. With 4 bases clipped from V and 5 bases from J, the junction kept 14 bases outside the gene matches. CDR3 sequence reads: CASSGLGLAGGSETQYF. In nucleotides, the CDR3 is TGTGCCAGCAGTGGTCTGGGACTAGCTGGGGGTTCGGAGACCCAGTACTTC.

The chain joins TRBV11-3 to TRBJ2-7; TRBD1 is a possible D gene (6 bases). Germline values: CDR1 SGHNT, CDR2 YENEEA. V dropped 2 bases and J dropped 2 bases, with 16 bases sitting between them. CDR3 size: 16 residues. The CDR3 loop reads CASSLIFGGPAYEQYF. CDR3 coding DNA: TGTGCCAGCAGCTTAATTTTTGGGGGCCCGGCCTACGAGCAGTACTTC.

The chain employs TRBV7-2 and TRBJ1-1, with TRBD1 as a possible D gene (5 bases). V gave up 2 bases and J gave up 4 bases, with 11 bases separating them. The CDR3 is 14 residues long. Germline CDR1 and CDR2: SGHTA and FQGNSA. The CDR3 is CASSLNRLTTEAFF. The CDR3 DNA sequence: TGTGCCAGCAGCTTAAACAGGTTGACCACTGAAGCTTTCTTT.

The chain is built from TRBV5-1 and TRBJ2-7, with 11 bases aligning to TRBD2. V lost 4 bases to trimming and J lost 4 bases; unmatched junction nucleotides: 13. The germline V gene encodes CDR1 SGHRS and CDR2 YFSETQ. This CDR3 has 17 residues. The CDR3 reads CASSRGLADLRTYEQYF. In nucleotides, the CDR3 is TGCGCCAGCAGCAGGGGACTAGCGGACCTTCGCACTTACGAGCAGTACTTC.

The CDR3 DNA follows: TGTGCCAGCAGCCTGCCAAATACCGGGACAGGGGGCGAAGGGGCTTTCTTT. It is translated as CASSLPNTGTGGEGAFF. V and J are TRBV5-6 and TRBJ1-1; TRBD1 matches 12 bases. The CDR3 has 17 amino acids. Germline assignment: CDR1 SGHDT and CDR2 YYEEEE. V lost 4 bases to trimming and J lost 11 bases; unmatched junction nucleotides: 18.

This clone appeared once. The chain joins TRBV7-9 to TRBJ2-5; maybe TRBD1 (6 bases). V was cut by 2 bases and J by 1 base, with 11 bases left in between. This CDR3 has 15 residues. Per the germline V gene, CDR1 is SEHNR and CDR2 is FQNEAQ (reference sequence). The CDR3 reads CASSLQGHVQETQYF. CDR3 nucleotide sequence: TGTGCCAGCAGCTTACAGGGGCACGTCCAAGAGACCCAGTACTTC.

This clone was detected only once. This chain links TRBV6-5 with TRBJ1-2; 7 positions match TRBD1. Trimming cost V 0 bases and J 8 bases; bases outside gene matches: 6. Germline V gene lookup returns CDR1 MNHEY and CDR2 SVGAGI. This CDR3 comprises 14 residues. The CDR3: CASSYSQGVGGYTF. The DNA for the CDR3 is TGTGCCAGCAGTTACTCGCAGGGGGTGGGAGGCTACACCTTC.

This chain connects TRBV6-5 to TRBJ2-7; D gene unclear. V was pared by 7 bases and J by 7 bases, with 14 bases between. Germline assignment: CDR1 MNHEY and CDR2 SVGAGI. The CDR3 spans 12 residues. CDR3 in amino acids: CASITATKEQYF. The DNA for the CDR3 is TGTGCCAGCATTACAGCAACAAAAGAGCAGTACTTC.

This rearrangement joins TRBV9 to TRBJ2-3, with 9 nucleotides matching TRBD1. The CDR3 consists of 15 residues. V shed 0 bases, J shed 4 bases, and the junction held 3 bases outside the gene matches. Germline V gene lookup returns CDR1 SGDLS and CDR2 YYNGEE. This CDR3 is CASSVVGQGPDTQYF. The DNA of the CDR3 is TGTGCCAGCAGCGTAGTTGGACAGGGGCCAGATACGCAGTATTTT.

V and J are TRBV11-2 and TRBJ2-1, with 10 bases matching TRBD2. V lost 2 bases to trimming and J lost 10 bases; unmatched junction nucleotides: 8. This CDR3 is 15 amino acids long. Germline assignment: CDR1 SGHAT and CDR2 FQNNGV. The CDR3 region is CASSLLASGRPEQFF. The CDR3 DNA reads as TGTGCCAGCAGCTTACTGGCTAGCGGGAGACCCGAGCAGTTCTTC.

This rearrangement joins TRBV7-3 to TRBJ2-1; D may be TRBD1 (6 bases). The germline V and J ends were trimmed by 0 bases and 10 bases, with 10 bases remaining between them. Germline V gene sequence: CDR1 SGHTA, CDR2 FQGTGA. The CDR3 runs to 13 residues. Here the CDR3 DNA reads TGTGCCAGCAGCTTAACCCAGGACAGCGAGCAGTTCTTC. This codes for CASSLTQDSEQFF.

On this clone itself: At one end the junction does not follow the germline gene, possibly because of a read error. The chain recombines TRBV7-9 with TRBJ1-1; a weak D match, TRBD1 (6 bases). Germline V gene lookup returns CDR1 SEHNR and CDR2 FQNEAQ (reference sequence). This CDR3 comprises 14 residues. CDR3 bases: TGTGCCGGCAGCGGCCCGACAGGCGGCACTGAAGCTTTCTTT. Translated: CAGSGPTGGTEAFF. Full variable domain (remainder filled in from reference TRBV7-9 and TRBJ1-1): DTGVSQNPRHKITKRGQNVTFRCDPISEHNRLYWYRQTLGQGPEFLTYFQNEAQLEKSRLLSDRFSAERPKGSFSTLEIQRTEQGDSAMYLCAGSGPTGGTEAFFGQGTRLTVV.

Points on this clone: Other DNA sequences of this sample code for an identical CDR3. This chain links TRBV19 with TRBJ1-2; 7 bases line up with TRBD1. Germline CDR1 and CDR2: LNHDA and SQIVND (reference sequence). The CDR3 runs 14 residues. The V gene end was trimmed by 6 bases and the J gene end by 4 bases; junction bases not matched to a gene: 8. The CDR3 DNA reads TGTGCCAGTAGCTACAGGGGTTCGGGCTATGGCTACACCTTC. It codes for CASSYRGSGYGYTF.

The CDR3 coding sequence is TGCGCCAGCAGCCACTTGGCCGGGCCGGGGAACAATGAGCAGTTCTTC. It codes for CASSHLAGPGNNEQFF. V usage is TRBV5-1 and J usage is TRBJ2-1, with D possibly TRBD2 on 5 matching bases. This CDR3 is built from 16 residues. Germline loops: CDR1 SGHRS, CDR2 YFSETQ. V was trimmed by 4 bases and J by 5 bases, leaving 19 bases between them.

The V and J genes are TRBV6-2 or TRBV6-3 and TRBJ1-5; the D is unclear. The CDR3 totals 16 residues. V was pared by 3 bases and J by 5 bases, with 17 bases between. CDR1 is MNHEY and CDR2 is SVGEGT in the germline V gene. CDR3 amino acids: CASSYVLGSNYQPQHF. DNA of the CDR3: TGTGCCAGCAGTTATGTCTTGGGCTCAAACTATCAGCCCCAGCATTTT.